Listed below are T cell receptor beta chains from one sample, sequenced in a study of T-cell reconstitution after alpha-beta-depleted transplantation in children. MiXCR, run by TCRdb on the PCR reads, gives a single entry per CDR3 protein. The profile shows approximately 270,000 distinct CDR3 sequences, more than 8% of them singletons. The sample here was PBMCs from the stem cell graft donor, taken from the stem cell graft. All receptors come from a human donor who donated a stem cell graft to a child with SCID. Both conserved end residues are part of each CDR3. A D gene is named only where the DNA matches it firmly. Size is stated for part of the rows, as once, few or many counts, or as a class when the clone is expanded.

size	D	length	V	J	CDR3	DNA
-	TRBD1	17	TRBV2	TRBJ1-5	CASSENLLRDSDQPQHF	TGTGCCAGCAGTGAAAATCTACTCCGGGACAGCGATCAGCCCCAGCATTTT
many	-	15	TRBV7-8	TRBJ1-1	CASSTSGQGVTEAFF	TGTGCCAGCAGCACTAGTGGACAAGGGGTGACTGAAGCTTTCTTT
-	TRBD2	13	TRBV20-1	TRBJ2-1	CSARAGGLNEQFF	TGCAGTGCTAGAGCGGGGGGGTTAAATGAGCAGTTCTTC
many	TRBD2	16	TRBV7-9	TRBJ2-4	CASSLVDSREGNIQYF	TGTGCCAGCAGCTTAGTTGACAGCAGGGAGGGAAACATTCAGTACTTC
-	TRBD1	16	TRBV5-1	TRBJ2-4	CASSLWTGKAKNIQYF	TGCGCCAGCAGCCTATGGACAGGGAAGGCCAAAAACATTCAGTACTTC
-	TRBD2	16	TRBV2	TRBJ2-3	CASIAGANPSTDTQYF	TGTGCCAGCATAGCGGGGGCCAACCCTAGCACAGATACGCAGTATTTT
few	-	15	TRBV18	TRBJ2-3	CASSPHGQSTDTQYF	TGTGCCAGCTCACCACACGGACAGAGCACAGATACGCAGTATTTT
many	-	14	TRBV20-1	TRBJ2-2	CSASPSSSTGELFF	TGCAGTGCTAGCCCAAGCTCTAGTACTGGGGAGCTGTTTTTT
-	-	14	TRBV5-1	TRBJ2-1	CASSLTQTYNEQFF	TGCGCCAGCAGCTTAACGCAAACCTACAATGAGCAGTTCTTC
few	TRBD1	14	TRBV7-9	TRBJ2-2	CASSSDRSIGELFF	TGTGCCAGCAGCTCGGACAGGAGCATCGGGGAGCTGTTTTTT
few	TRBD2	14	TRBV2	TRBJ2-1	CASTLAGVPNEQFF	TGTGCCAGCACCCTAGCGGGGGTACCCAATGAGCAGTTCTTC
-	-	14	TRBV6-2/TRBV6-3	TRBJ1-1	CASTQRVQNTEAFF	TGTGCCAGCACCCAACGGGTCCAAAACACTGAAGCTTTCTTT
many	-	14	TRBV20-1	TRBJ2-5	CSARDQRAKETQYF	TGCAGTGCTAGAGATCAAAGGGCAAAAGAGACCCAGTACTTC
few	TRBD2	19	TRBV11-2	TRBJ2-1	CASSPGTSGGASSYNEQFF	TGTGCCAGCAGCCCTGGGACTAGCGGGGGGGCGAGCTCCTACAATGAGCAGTTCTTC
many	-	14	TRBV7-8	TRBJ2-3	CASSLGGGGDTQYF	TGTGCCAGCAGCTTAGGAGGGGGAGGAGATACGCAGTATTTT
many	-	13	TRBV5-1	TRBJ2-3	CASSFTGTDTQYF	TGCGCCAGCAGCTTCACCGGGACAGATACGCAGTATTTT
many	TRBD1	15	TRBV7-2	TRBJ2-3	CASSLGQGATDTQYF	TGTGCCAGCAGCTTAGGACAGGGGGCCACAGATACGCAGTATTTT
few	-	15	TRBV19	TRBJ1-5	CASSIVSSSNQPQHF	TGTGCCAGTAGTATAGTCAGCAGTTCCAATCAGCCCCAGCATTTT
-	TRBD1	16	TRBV5-1	TRBJ1-1	CASSPRDRDGMTEAFF	TGCGCCAGCAGCCCGAGGGACAGGGACGGGATGACTGAAGCTTTCTTT
many	TRBD2	15	TRBV5-1	TRBJ2-2	CASSLATGGTGELFF	TGCGCCAGCAGCTTGGCGACCGGGGGGACCGGGGAGCTGTTTTTT
-	-	10	TRBV20-1	TRBJ2-7	CSARHVEQYF	TGCAGTGCTAGACATGTGGAGCAGTACTTC
few	TRBD1	13	TRBV7-8	TRBJ1-1	CASTTGQHTEAFF	TGTGCCAGCACTACGGGACAGCACACTGAAGCTTTCTTT
few	-	15	TRBV6-2/TRBV6-3	TRBJ2-5	CASSYSSSSQETQYF	TGTGCCAGCAGTTACTCGTCTAGCAGCCAAGAGACCCAGTACTTC
few	-	16	TRBV11-2	TRBJ2-5	CASTLLEGLGQETQYF	TGTGCCAGCACCCTACTGGAGGGGCTGGGGCAAGAGACCCAGTACTTC
-	TRBD2	16	TRBV5-1	TRBJ2-1	CASSLSGGGDYNEQFF	TGCGCCAGCAGCTTGTCGGGCGGGGGGGACTACAATGAGCAGTTCTTC
few	TRBD2	16	TRBV12-3/TRBV12-4	TRBJ2-3	CASSFGGGTSTDTQYF	TGTGCCAGCAGTTTCGGCGGGGGGACTAGCACAGATACGCAGTATTTT
-	-	15	TRBV19	TRBJ1-5	CASSTRAYSNQPQHF	TGTGCCAGTAGTACCCGGGCGTATAGCAATCAGCCCCAGCATTTT
few	TRBD2	15	TRBV7-3	TRBJ2-1	CASSKTSGGINEQFF	TGTGCCAGCAGCAAGACTAGCGGGGGTATAAATGAGCAGTTCTTC
few	TRBD1	15	TRBV20-1	TRBJ2-1	CSASQDRGSYNEQFF	TGCAGTGCTAGTCAAGACAGGGGATCCTACAATGAGCAGTTCTTC
-	-	15	TRBV7-6	TRBJ2-7	CASSEEEGTSYEQYF	TGTGCCAGCAGTGAGGAAGAGGGCACCTCCTACGAGCAGTACTTC
-	TRBD2	16	TRBV5-1	TRBJ2-7	CASSLAAGGGPDEQYF	TGCGCCAGCAGCTTGGCCGCTGGCGGGGGGCCGGATGAGCAGTACTTC
-	TRBD1	16	TRBV11-2	TRBJ1-5	CASSVWTGSSNQPQHF	TGTGCCAGCAGCGTATGGACAGGGAGTAGCAATCAGCCCCAGCATTTT
few	-	12	TRBV11-2	TRBJ2-1	CASSKTSFEQFF	TGTGCCAGCAGCAAAACTAGCTTTGAGCAGTTCTTC
few	TRBD2	16	TRBV19	TRBJ2-1	CASSILAGSSYNEQFF	TGTGCCAGTAGTATTCTAGCGGGTAGCTCCTACAATGAGCAGTTCTTC
many	-	16	TRBV7-3	TRBJ2-5	CASSLNGIGTGETQYF	TGTGCCAGCAGCTTAAACGGTATAGGGACGGGAGAGACCCAGTACTTC
few	-	16	TRBV7-3	TRBJ2-3	CASSLDGRPSTDTQYF	TGTGCCAGCAGCTTAGACGGCAGACCTAGCACAGATACGCAGTATTTT
-	-	15	TRBV20-1	TRBJ2-1	CSAREGGGAYNEQFF	TGCAGTGCTCGCGAGGGGGGTGGAGCCTACAATGAGCAGTTCTTC
-	TRBD1	14	TRBV6-5	TRBJ1-1	CASSNRGRSTEAFF	TGTGCCAGCAGTAACAGGGGACGAAGCACTGAAGCTTTCTTT
-	-	13	TRBV5-5	TRBJ1-1	CASSQKSNTEAFF	TGTGCCAGCAGCCAGAAATCCAACACTGAAGCTTTCTTT
-	-	15	TRBV15	TRBJ2-7	CATSTYTQGPYEQYF	TGTGCCACCAGCACTTACACCCAGGGTCCCTACGAGCAGTACTTC
few	-	14	TRBV5-5	TRBJ2-1	CASSFTQGWDEQFF	TGTGCCAGCAGCTTTACACAGGGTTGGGATGAGCAGTTCTTC
few	-	15	TRBV12-3/TRBV12-4	TRBJ2-2	CASSLTGSDTGELFF	TGTGCCAGCAGTCTTACAGGGAGTGACACCGGGGAGCTGTTTTTT
many	-	14	TRBV7-8	TRBJ2-1	CASSSLQAYNEQFF	TGTGCCAGCAGCTCATTACAGGCCTACAATGAGCAGTTCTTC
-	-	12	TRBV12-3/TRBV12-4	TRBJ2-5	CASTRNWETQYF	TGTGCCAGCACTAGGAACTGGGAGACCCAGTACTTC
-	-	16	TRBV12-3/TRBV12-4	TRBJ2-5	CASSFMAVDFQETQYF	TGTGCCAGCAGTTTTATGGCAGTAGATTTTCAAGAGACCCAGTACTTC
few	-	14	TRBV9	TRBJ2-7	CASSVSPTIDEQYF	TGTGCCAGCAGCGTAAGCCCGACCATCGACGAGCAGTACTTC
few	TRBD1	16	TRBV12-3/TRBV12-4	TRBJ2-3	CASSLTAGGLTDTQYF	TGTGCCAGCAGTTTAACGGCAGGGGGCTTAACAGATACGCAGTATTTT
few	-	14	TRBV7-9	TRBJ1-6	CASSHHGPDSPLHF	TGTGCCAGCAGCCATCACGGCCCGGACTCACCCCTCCACTTT
-	-	13	TRBV4-2	TRBJ2-5	CASKHRDQETQYF	TGTGCCAGCAAACACAGGGACCAAGAGACCCAGTACTTC